The T cell receptor (beta chain) described here comes from a study of T cell responses to AZD1222 COVID-19 vaccine. Points from the study as a whole: Only a handful of AZD1222 recipients, roughly 6 in all, had baseline seropositivity.

The table came from immunoSEQ multiplex PCR; TCRdb's copy has only in-frame clones and leaves some out. This table has 120,000 to 150,000 clones, about 90% appearing once. Germline CDR1 reads SGHVS; CDR2 reads FQNEAQ. The CDR3 covers 14 residues. V was clipped by 0 bases and J by 9 bases, with 12 bases between them. About this clone: Its antigen is not identified.

The chain links TRBV7-8 to TRBJ2-1; D gene ambiguous. This TCR came from an adult in good health. The sequenced sample was peripheral blood, obtained on day 0 of AZD1222 vaccination. As DNA, the CDR3 is TGTGCCAGCAGCTTAGCCAGCCTAACACTTGAGCAGTTCTTC. Encoded protein: CASSLASLTLEQFF.